This record concerns one T cell receptor beta chain sequence. The CDR3 is 14 amino acids. V lost 2 bases to trimming and J lost 0 bases; unmatched junction nucleotides: 2. From germline, CDR1 is SGHRS and CDR2 YFSETQ. Under the authors' procedure: Researchers report that nucleated cell counts were estimated from reference gene primer amplification. Profiling relied on immunoSEQ multiplex PCR, and the TCRdb table lists in-frame clones only, not all of them. V, J and clone size reflect that table, while D and trimming were determined from the DNA. This sample has around 65,000 clones, with about 81% found just once. The entry originates in a study of blood T cell repertoires in COVID-19.

V usage is TRBV5-1 and J usage is TRBJ2-7, with 7 positions matching TRBD2. Sequenced material: peripheral blood. The clonotype was recovered from a man aged 80 or over with acute or convalescent COVID-19. CDR3 in DNA: TGCGCCAGCAGCTTAGCTAGCGGCTCCTACGAGCAGTACTTC. Amino acids: CASSLASGSYEQYF. Based on the CDR3 plus reference TRBV5-1 and TRBJ2-7, the full variable domain is KAGVTQTPRYLIKTRGQQVTLSCSPISGHRSVSWYQQTPGQGLQFLFEYFSETQRNKGNFPGRFSGRQFSNSRSEMNVSTLELGDSALYLCASSLASGSYEQYFGPGTRLTVT.